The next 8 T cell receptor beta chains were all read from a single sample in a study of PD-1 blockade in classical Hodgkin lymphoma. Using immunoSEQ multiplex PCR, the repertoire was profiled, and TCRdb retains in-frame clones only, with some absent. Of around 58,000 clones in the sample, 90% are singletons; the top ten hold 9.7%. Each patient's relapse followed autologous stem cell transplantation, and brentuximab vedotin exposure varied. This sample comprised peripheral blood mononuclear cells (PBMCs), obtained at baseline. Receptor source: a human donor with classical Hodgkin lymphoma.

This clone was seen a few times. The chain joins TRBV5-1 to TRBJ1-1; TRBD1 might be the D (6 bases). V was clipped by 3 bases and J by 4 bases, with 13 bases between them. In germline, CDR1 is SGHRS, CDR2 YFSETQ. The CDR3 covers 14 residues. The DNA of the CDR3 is TGCGCCAGCAGCTACGCCACAGGGTCCACTGAAGCTTTCTTT. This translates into CASSYATGSTEAFF. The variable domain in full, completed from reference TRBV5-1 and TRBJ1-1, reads KAGVTQTPRYLIKTRGQQVTLSCSPISGHRSVSWYQQTPGQGLQFLFEYFSETQRNKGNFPGRFSGRQFSNSRSEMNVSTLELGDSALYLCASSYATGSTEAFFGQGTRLTVV.

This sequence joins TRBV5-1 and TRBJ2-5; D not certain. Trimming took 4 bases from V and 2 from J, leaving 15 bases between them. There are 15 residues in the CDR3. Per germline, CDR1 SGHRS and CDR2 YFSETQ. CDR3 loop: CASSPGLVGQETQYF. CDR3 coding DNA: TGCGCCAGCAGCCCCGGATTAGTGGGGCAAGAGACCCAGTACTTC.

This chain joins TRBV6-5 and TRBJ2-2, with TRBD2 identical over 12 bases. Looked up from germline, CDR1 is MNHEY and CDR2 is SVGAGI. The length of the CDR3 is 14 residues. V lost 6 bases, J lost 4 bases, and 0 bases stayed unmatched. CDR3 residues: CASRGLAGTGELFF. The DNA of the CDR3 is TGTGCCAGCAGGGGACTAGCGGGCACCGGGGAGCTGTTTTTT.

CDR3 protein: CASSRTSGYEQYF. CDR3 sequence (DNA): TGTGCCAGCAGTCGGACTAGCGGGTACGAGCAGTACTTC. This chain connects TRBV6-5 to TRBJ2-7; TRBD2 agrees at 11 bases. The trim removed 5 bases at V and 4 bases at J, leaving 1 base unmatched. CDR1 and CDR2 (germline): MNHEY, SVGAGI. This CDR3 is built from 13 residues.

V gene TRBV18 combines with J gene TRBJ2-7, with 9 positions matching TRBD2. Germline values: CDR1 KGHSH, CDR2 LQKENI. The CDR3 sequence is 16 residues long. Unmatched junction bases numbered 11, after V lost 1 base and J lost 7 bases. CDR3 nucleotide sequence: TGTGCCAGCTCACCACTTCCTAGCGGGGCTGTACAGGAGCAGTACTTC. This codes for CASSPLPSGAVQEQYF.

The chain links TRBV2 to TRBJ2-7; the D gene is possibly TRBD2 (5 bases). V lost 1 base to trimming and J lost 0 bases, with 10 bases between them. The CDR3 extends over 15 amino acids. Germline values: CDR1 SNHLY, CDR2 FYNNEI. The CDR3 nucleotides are TGTGCCAGCAGTGAAGTTGGAGGTAGCTCCTACGAGCAGTACTTC. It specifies CASSEVGGSSYEQYF.

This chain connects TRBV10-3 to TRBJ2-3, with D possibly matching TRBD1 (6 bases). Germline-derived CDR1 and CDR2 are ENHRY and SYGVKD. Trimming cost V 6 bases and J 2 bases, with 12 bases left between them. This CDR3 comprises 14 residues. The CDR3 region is CAIREAGVTDTQYF. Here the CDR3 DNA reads TGTGCCATCAGGGAGGCAGGGGTCACAGATACGCAGTATTTT.

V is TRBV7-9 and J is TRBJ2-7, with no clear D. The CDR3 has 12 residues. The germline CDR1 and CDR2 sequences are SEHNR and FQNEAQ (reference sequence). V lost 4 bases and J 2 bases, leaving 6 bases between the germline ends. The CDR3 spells CASSSRTYEQYF. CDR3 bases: TGTGCCAGCAGCTCCAGAACCTACGAGCAGTACTTC.